This T cell receptor beta chain comes out of a study of graft-versus-host responses after intestinal transplantation listed by TCRdb under 2021. The study in broad terms: Recipients received multivisceral, liver-intestinal, or isolated intestinal transplants. All recipients received anti-thymocyte globulin induction followed by maintenance tacrolimus and steroids for two to four years. Bulk TCR-beta CDR3 sequencing was used to track graft-versus-host and host-versus-graft alloreactive T cell clones in the graft, circulation and bone marrow after intestinal transplantation. Alloreactive clones were identified by sequencing pre-transplant mixed lymphocyte reaction products and comparing them with unstimulated pre-transplant donor and recipient T cells. The cohort enrolled some 24 intestinal transplant recipients, one of whom was a retransplant, and a few patients without pretransplant specimens were excluded. Donor T cell macrochimerism was defined as a peak of at least 4% donor T cells among recipient peripheral blood mononuclear cells. Rather than going through the commercial service, samples from a few later patients were sequenced in-house on an Illumina MiSeq and processed with MiXCR.

Interpreted using the paper, the time point label stands for: cells obtained before transplantation from donor or recipient. CD3+CD4+ and CD3+CD8+ populations were FACS-sorted from unstimulated pre-transplant donor and recipient cells taken from spleen or lymph nodes. Library preparation employed the immunoSEQ multiplex PCR assay. For most patients, genomic DNA was isolated with the Qiagen DNeasy Blood and Tissue Kit and sent frozen to Adaptive Biotechnologies for TCR sequencing. For most patients, high-throughput TCR-beta CDR3 sequencing of genomic DNA was performed by Adaptive Biotechnologies. Turning to the authors' computational methods: Adaptive's ImmunoSEQ software supplied the TCR sequencing data for about 18 patients, while MiXCR and VDJtools were used to process a few other patients. CD4 versus CD8 sorting errors were corrected by removing sequences found in both subsets at a frequency ratio below 5:1. CDR3 nucleotide sequences shared by donor and recipient were removed because the origin of these sequences could not be assigned. Alloreactive clones required at least 2-fold expansion over unstimulated cells and minimum CFSE-low frequency of 0.002% (template counts) or 0.001% (read counts). Clones detected in sequenced pre-transplant spleen, lymph node, or MLR CFSE-low populations of the donor or recipient were defined as mappable. The cumulative frequency of alloreactive clones was calculated as a percentage of all sequences, weighted by copy number. TCRdb stores this immuneACCESS table with in-frame sequences only. Part of the clones is absent; in the studies checked, under half of the shortfall reflects unresolved V genes, and no reason is known for the rest. That table supplies the V and J calls and clone size; D and trimming were determined from the DNA. This sample gives 35,000 to 50,000 clones in total; about 96% of them show up just once. The top ten clonotypes cover over 0.2% of the sample.

From cysteine to phenylalanine, the CDR3 is 16 amino acids long. Here the CDR3 DNA is all that survives: 48 bases in frame from base 1. The germline ends are 10 bases apart after V is trimmed by 0 bases and J by 0 bases. CDR1 and CDR2 were assigned from the germline V gene (reference sequence) as SGHKS and YYEKEE. To note about this clone: Its antigen is not yet known. No clone much larger than this one lies a single base away; base qualities are absent.

Beyond this particular receptor, the publication reports: Early after transplant, peak levels of circulating GvH clones were found to be associated with declines in HvG clones. The relatively low number and heterogeneity of intestinal transplant patients limited the conclusions. GvH clones were found in recipient bone marrow, and some of the GvH clones appeared earlier in ileal mucosa or blood, which is consistent with an intestinal mucosal origin. High GvH to HvG T cell clonal ratios were observed in the allografts of patients with donor T cell macrochimerism.

This sample comprised unstimulated CD8+ T cells sorted from spleen or lymph node cells, obtained before transplant. The clonotype was recovered from a human donor who was the organ donor for an intestinal transplant. The chain employs TRBV5-5 and TRBJ2-1; matching of 5 bases hints at TRBD2 as the D gene. The DNA is TGTGCCAGCAGCTTGGAGTCGGGGAGCTCCTACAATGAGCAGTTCTTC. It codes for CASSLESGSSYNEQFF.